This TCR beta chain was identified in a study of CD8+ T cells in alopecia areata (dated 2018 in TCRdb). Study-wide context: The treated patients took part in an open-label pilot trial in which moderate-to-severe alopecia areata was treated with oral tofacitinib at 5 to 10 mg twice daily. Scalp clonality was compared among normal scalp (n=4), patchy alopecia areata scalp (n=8), and alopecia totalis/universalis scalp (n=8). Biopsies were taken from tofacitinib-treated patients at baseline and at 4 and 24 weeks of treatment, and a later scalp biopsy was taken in several of the tofacitinib-treated patients. The RNA source kit depended on sample type: the PAXgene miRNA kit for fixed scalp, the miRNeasy kit for PBMCs, and the RNeasy kit for mouse skin. Patients stayed on tofacitinib for 6 to 18 months and then had 6 months of follow-up off drug so that delayed response and recurrence could be assessed. To study T cell clonal expansion in alopecia areata, the researchers applied high-throughput TCRbeta sequencing to both the C3H/HeJ mouse model and human patients. TCRbeta CDR3 regions were amplified by immunoSEQ multiplex PCR with 35 Vbeta forward and 13 Jbeta reverse primers. For the treated patients, the SALT score, which quantifies what percentage of scalp surface area is affected, served as the measure of disease severity. In humans, TCRbeta sequencing was performed on scalp tissue and on sorted CD4+ and CD8+ peripheral blood T cells from healthy controls and from patients with patchy or totalis/universalis alopecia areata.

For CDR1 and CDR2, the germline V gene lists KGHSH and LQKENI. The CDR3, from cysteine to phenylalanine, totals 14 residues. Only CDR3 DNA remains: 42 bases, in frame from the first base. The junction shows trimming of 6 bases on V and 3 bases on J, plus 14 bases between the germline ends. Libraries were constructed by the immunoSEQ multiplex PCR assay. RNA was extracted from all samples and reverse transcribed into cDNA, which served as template for TCR sequencing. SuperScript III was used for first-strand cDNA synthesis, primed with a 2:1 mix of oligo-dT and random hexamers. A synthetic immune receptor repertoire was used to assess amplification bias, and residual bias was removed computationally. As for the original processing: After raw reads were preprocessed to remove errors, the CDR3 was defined following IMGT conventions as running from the conserved cysteine to phenylalanine. To get clonality, Shannon entropy was normalized by log2 of the number of productive unique TCRs and the result was subtracted from 1. Scalp TCRbeta sequences were cross-referenced with sorted blood CD4 and CD8 repertoires so that the CD4 or CD8 identity of scalp clones could be inferred. TCRdb holds this immuneACCESS table with in-frame rearrangements only. Some clones are missing; in checked studies, unresolved V genes explain under half, and the rest has no known cause. That table furnishes V, J and clone size, whereas the DNA furnished D and trimming. This sample comprises some 200,000 clones, 55% to 70% of them detected only once. The ten largest clones take up 3% to 3.5% of the sample.

The time point tag for this specimen amounts to: about 4 weeks on oral tofacitinib. The treatment or condition label for this specimen denotes: oral pan-JAK inhibitor, 5-10 mg twice daily. Lesional scalp punch biopsies and peripheral blood were collected from alopecia areata patients. PBMCs were separated by density centrifugation and stained for CD3, CD4 and CD8, after which CD4+ and CD8+ T cells were sorted on a FACSAria. This clone was seen only a few times. The clone's antigen remains unknown. Base-call qualities are not available, and no considerably larger clone is one nucleotide away. Results and caveats for the whole study, not just this receptor: Shared TCR sequences between patients were less evident than in mice, which may be partly attributable to HLA diversity in the patient population. Compared with normal scalp, lesional scalp, particularly in alopecia totalis/universalis, had higher clonality and more expanded CD8+ clones, which suggests antigenic drive. During tofacitinib treatment, many expanded lesional clones remained in scalp and blood, and this persistence may partly explain relapse after treatment is stopped. Scalp TCR repertoire analysis is complicated because resident alphabeta T cells in normal human skin are also sequenced, whereas mouse skin is dominated by gammadelta T cells. Because the treated cohort was small and had just a single nonresponder, larger studies are needed to establish links between baseline CD8+ expansion and response. Tofacitinib significantly lowered scalp clonality and the number of expanded CD8+ clones among the top 100 scalp clones.

The sequence came from a human donor with alopecia areata. Sequencing was performed on CD4+ T cells sorted from blood, taken at week 4, from a patient treated with tofacitinib. The rearranged segments are TRBV18 and TRBJ1-1; possibly the D gene is TRBD1, per 6 matching bases. For the CDR3, the sequence is CASSSPTGDTEAFF. The DNA sequence reads TGTGCCAGCTCGTCTCCGACAGGAGACACTGAAGCTTTCTTT.